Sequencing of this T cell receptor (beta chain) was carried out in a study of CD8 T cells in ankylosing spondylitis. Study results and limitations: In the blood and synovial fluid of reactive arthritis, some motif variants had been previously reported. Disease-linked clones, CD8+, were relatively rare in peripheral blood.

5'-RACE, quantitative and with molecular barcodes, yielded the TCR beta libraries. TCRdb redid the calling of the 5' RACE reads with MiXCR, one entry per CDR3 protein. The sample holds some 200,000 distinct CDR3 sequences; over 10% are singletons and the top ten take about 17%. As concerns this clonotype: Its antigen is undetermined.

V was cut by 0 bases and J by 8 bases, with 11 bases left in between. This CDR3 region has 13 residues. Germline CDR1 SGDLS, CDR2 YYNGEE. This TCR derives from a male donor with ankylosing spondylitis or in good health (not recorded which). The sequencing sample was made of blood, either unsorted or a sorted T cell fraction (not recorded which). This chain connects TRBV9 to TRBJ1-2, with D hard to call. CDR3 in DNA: TGTGCCAGCAGCGTAGGGGCAGACCTCGGCTACACCTTC. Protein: CASSVGADLGYTF. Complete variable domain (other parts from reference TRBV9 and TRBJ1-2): DSGVTQTPKHLITATGQRVTLRCSPRSGDLSVYWYQQSLDQGLQFLIQYYNGEERAKGNILERFSAQQFPDLHSELNLSSLELGDSALYFCASSVGADLGYTFGSGTRLTVV.